Listed below are T cell receptor beta chains from one sample, sequenced in a study of T cell responses to AZD1222 COVID-19 vaccine. TCRdb's copy holds only in-frame clones and misses some; the assay was immunoSEQ multiplex PCR. The table lists 95,000 to 150,000 clones, about 85% of them singletons. Sequenced here: peripheral blood, sampled 28 days after the second AZD1222 dose. Receptors were obtained from an adult who received the AZD1222 COVID-19 vaccine. Each CDR3 is given with its conserved first and last residue. The D gene is left open where the match is weak. Only part of the rows carry a size: once, few, many, or a class if the clone is expanded.

abundance	d_gene	v_gene	j_gene	CDR3nt	CDR3aa
-	-	TRBV18	TRBJ2-5	TGTGCCAGCTCACCAAACTGGGGGCAAGAGACCCAGTACTTC	CASSPNWGQETQYF
-	-	TRBV12-5	TRBJ2-1	TGTGCTAGTGGTTTGGCCGCGGTGGGCTACGGGGTAGATGAGCAGTTCTTC	CASGLAAVGYGVDEQFF
-	-	TRBV12-3/TRBV12-4	TRBJ1-3	TGTGCCAGCAGTCCCGAGAACACCATATATTTT	CASSPENTIYF
-	TRBD1	TRBV18	TRBJ1-5	TGTGCCAGCTCACCTTCCGAAACAGGGGGAGGGGATCAGCCCCAGCATTTT	CASSPSETGGGDQPQHF
-	TRBD2	TRBV10-2	TRBJ2-5	TGCGCCAGCGTACCTTCGACGGGGGGGCAAGAGACCCAGTACTTC	CASVPSTGGQETQYF
-	-	TRBV3-1/TRBV3-2	TRBJ2-7	TGTGCCAGCAGAGCGGGACAGCGGGTCCCGGGGGATTACGAGCAGTACTTC	CASRAGQRVPGDYEQYF
-	-	TRBV4-3	TRBJ1-3	TGCGCCAGCAGCCTTATTCATGGGGTGGGAAACACCATATATTTT	CASSLIHGVGNTIYF
-	-	TRBV7-3	TRBJ2-1	TGTGCCAGCAGCCCCCACCGGGGCCCCTACAATGAGCAGTTCTTC	CASSPHRGPYNEQFF
-	-	TRBV27	TRBJ1-6	TGTGCCAGCTGCGTTCGGGGCGGGTACTACTCCTATAATTCACCCCTCCACTTT	CASCVRGGYYSYNSPLHF
-	TRBD2	TRBV5-4	TRBJ2-2	TGTGCCAGCAGCTTCGGGACTAGCGGGGTCACCGGGGAGCTGTTTTTT	CASSFGTSGVTGELFF
-	-	TRBV9	TRBJ2-3	TGTGCCAGCAGCCCAGCATGGTACACTAGCACAGATACGCAGTATTTT	CASSPAWYTSTDTQYF
-	-	TRBV5-6	TRBJ2-5	TGTGCCAGCAGCCCCATGCGGCAGTCAGAGACCCAGTACTTC	CASSPMRQSETQYF
-	-	TRBV28	TRBJ2-5	TGTGCCAGCAGTTTGGGGCAAAAAGAGACCCAGTACTTC	CASSLGQKETQYF
-	-	TRBV29-1	TRBJ1-2	TGCAGCGTTGGGCAAGCCGCCGGCTATGGCTACACCTTC	CSVGQAAGYGYTF
-	-	TRBV9	TRBJ1-1	TGTGCCAGCAGCGCCCTCGGGATGAACACTGAAGCTTTCTTT	CASSALGMNTEAFF
-	TRBD1	TRBV7-6	TRBJ1-4	TGTGCCAGCAGCTCCCCCAGGGGGCTTGGTGAAAAACTGTTTTTT	CASSSPRGLGEKLFF
-	-	TRBV5-1	TRBJ2-4	TGCGCCAGCAGCAGAATAGCGACGGACGGGGTAGCCAAAAACATTCAGTACTTC	CASSRIATDGVAKNIQYF
-	-	TRBV6-2/TRBV6-3	TRBJ2-7	TGTGCCAGCAGTTTGGGTTCGGGCAGGCCTCGGGAGCAGTACTTC	CASSLGSGRPREQYF
-	-	TRBV19	TRBJ1-2	TGTGCCAGTACCCCGGAAACAAACTATGGTGGCTACACCTTC	CASTPETNYGGYTF
-	-	TRBV25-1	TRBJ1-2	TGTGCCAGCACCCCGCCCGGGCCTCTGAGCATCTATGGCTACACCTTC	CASTPPGPLSIYGYTF
-	-	TRBV14	TRBJ1-1	TGTGCCAGCAGCTGGGGAGTGAACACTGAAGCTTTCTTT	CASSWGVNTEAFF
once	TRBD1	TRBV6-5	TRBJ1-5	TGTGCCAGCAGCCAAGCGGACAGGGGATCAGCCCAGCATTTT	CASSQADRGSAQHF
-	-	TRBV3-1/TRBV3-2	TRBJ1-5	TGTGCCAGCAGCCCCCAAACAGGTCCCCTAGAGCCCCAGCATTTT	CASSPQTGPLEPQHF
-	TRBD1	TRBV4-1	TRBJ1-2	TGCGCCAGCAGCCAAAATACCGGGACAGGGACGGGCTACACCTTC	CASSQNTGTGTGYTF
-	-	TRBV28	TRBJ2-5	TGTGCCAGCAGTAAGGTGCCCCAAGAGACCCAGTACTTC	CASSKVPQETQYF
once	-	TRBV7-9	TRBJ1-1	TGTGCCAGCAGCTTAGGTGTAGGGTCCGACACTGAAGCTTTCTTT	CASSLGVGSDTEAFF
-	-	TRBV6-5	TRBJ2-3	TGTGCCAGCAAGGGGGGTTTTAGCACAGATACGCAGTATTTT	CASKGGFSTDTQYF
-	-	TRBV5-4	TRBJ2-7	TGTGCCAGCAGCTTGGCGGGGCAGAGCGACTACGAGCAGTACTTC	CASSLAGQSDYEQYF
-	-	TRBV11-3	TRBJ1-1	TGTGCCAGCAGCTCCGGACGGGGGAACACTGAAGCTTTCTTT	CASSSGRGNTEAFF
-	-	TRBV10-3	TRBJ1-5	TGTGCCATCAGTGAGTCGAGCAGGAATCAGCCCCAGCATTTT	CAISESSRNQPQHF
few	-	TRBV6-1	TRBJ1-6	TGTGCCAGCAGTGAAAAGGGGGGGAGTTCACCCCTCCACTTT	CASSEKGGSSPLHF
once	-	TRBV21-1	TRBJ2-3	TGTGCCAGCAGCAGCCGGGACAGGGGGCCCACAGATACGCAGTATTTT	CASSSRDRGPTDTQYF
-	-	TRBV6-5	TRBJ2-1	TGTGCCACCAATACGCTTAATGAGCAGTTCTTC	CATNTLNEQFF
-	-	TRBV10-3	TRBJ1-2	TGTGCCATCAGTGGGGGGGGCCCCTATGGCTACACCTTC	CAISGGGPYGYTF
-	TRBD1	TRBV25-1	TRBJ2-5	TGTGCCAGCAGGGACAGGGAGCAAGAGACCCAGTACTTC	CASRDREQETQYF
few	TRBD1	TRBV14	TRBJ1-6	TGTGCCAGCAGCGACAGGGTTAATTCACCCCTCCACTTT	CASSDRVNSPLHF
-	TRBD2	TRBV19	TRBJ2-5	TGTGCCAGTAGTACCCCCGGGAGCGGGGGTTCAGAGACCCAGTACTTC	CASSTPGSGGSETQYF
once	TRBD1	TRBV5-1	TRBJ2-7	TGCGCCAGCAGCTGGACCGGACAGGGGGATCGCGAGCAGTACTTC	CASSWTGQGDREQYF
-	TRBD1	TRBV4-1	TRBJ1-6	TGCGCCAGCAGCCGGGACAGGGTTACCCGGGGGAATTCACCCCTCCACTTT	CASSRDRVTRGNSPLHF
-	-	TRBV19	TRBJ1-1	TGTGCCAGTAGGCTTAGCTCTGAAGCTTTCTTT	CASRLSSEAFF
many	-	TRBV7-9	TRBJ1-2	TGTGCCAGCAGCTTAGCCGCAGGAAGCTATGGCTACACCTTC	CASSLAAGSYGYTF
-	TRBD1	TRBV7-8	TRBJ1-1	TGTGCCAGCAGTTCGAGGACAGGGCGAACTGAAGCTTTCTTT	CASSSRTGRTEAFF
-	-	TRBV6-6	TRBJ1-1	TGTGCCAGCCGCCCGGTGGCAGGGTACACTGAAGCTTTCTTT	CASRPVAGYTEAFF
-	-	TRBV4-1	TRBJ1-1	TGCGCCAGCAGCCAAGATCATCGGGGCTTAGGGACTGAAGCTTTCTTT	CASSQDHRGLGTEAFF
-	-	TRBV28	TRBJ1-4	TGTGCCAGCAGTTCTCAGACAGTTCGTGAAAAACTGTTTTTT	CASSSQTVREKLFF
-	-	TRBV4-2	TRBJ2-7	TGTGCCAGCAGCCAAGTGGGAGGGGGGCACGAGCAGTACTTC	CASSQVGGGHEQYF
few	-	TRBV18	TRBJ1-1	TGTGCCAGCTCACAGGGCCCTGACGCTGAAGCTTTCTTT	CASSQGPDAEAFF
-	-	TRBV2	TRBJ1-5	TGTGCCAGCCAGTACCGGACAGCTACCAATCAGCCCCAGCATTTT	CASQYRTATNQPQHF
once	TRBD2	TRBV15	TRBJ2-7	TGTGCCACCAGGCCCAGCGGGGGAGACGAGCAGTACTTC	CATRPSGGDEQYF
few	-	TRBV3-1/TRBV3-2	TRBJ1-3	TGTGCCAGCAGCCGCGGCCAGGTTCCCTCCTCTGGAAACACCATATATTTT	CASSRGQVPSSGNTIYF
-	-	TRBV12-3/TRBV12-4	TRBJ1-2	TGTGCCAGCAGACCTCCCCTGATCTATGGCTACACCTTC	CASRPPLIYGYTF